The clone carrying this T cell receptor beta chain has ten or more counts. Its antigen remains unknown. The data belong to a study of CD8 T cells in ankylosing spondylitis. Study-wide points: A CD8+ phenotype characterized the disease-linked clones, which were relatively rare in peripheral blood. A TCR beta motif made of several highly homologous variants seemed typical of ankylosing spondylitis blood. Disease-linked clones reportedly showed significant enrichment in matched ankylosing spondylitis synovial fluid.

Generation of TCR beta libraries employed quantitative 5'-RACE incorporating molecular barcodes. Each CDR3 protein gets one entry after TCRdb re-called the 5' RACE reads with MiXCR. The sample records around 330,000 distinct CDR3 sequences, roughly 10% being singletons. In germline, CDR1 is MNHNS, CDR2 SASEGT. Trimming removed 6 bases from V and 1 base from J; junction bases left unmatched: 9. The CDR3 is made up of 16 amino acids. The chain joins TRBV6-1 to TRBJ1-1; 9 bases align to TRBD1. The clonotype was recovered from a female donor with ankylosing spondylitis or in good health (not recorded which). Sequencing input: blood, either unsorted or a sorted T cell fraction (not recorded which). The CDR3 DNA reads as TGTGCCAGCAGAACACAGGGGGCCGTAACGAACACTGAAGCTTTCTTT. Amino acid sequence: CASRTQGAVTNTEAFF.